This T cell receptor beta chain appears in the sequencing data of a study of blood T cell repertoires in COVID-19. Background on the study: Specimens from acute and convalescent COVID-19 originated in the United States, Italy and Spain. T cells, B-cell-depleted T cells, or PBMCs provided the cDNA or gDNA that served as material.

Only in-frame clones appear in the TCRdb table, and some are missing; sequencing was by immunoSEQ multiplex PCR. The sample lists around 190,000 clones; roughly 86% were seen once. Germline lookup yields CDR1 GTSNPN and CDR2 SVGIG (reference sequence). The CDR3 is 13 residues long. Trimming removed 5 bases from V and 8 bases from J, with 13 bases in between. Sequencing was performed on PBMCs or T cells enriched from blood (not recorded which). The clonotype originates from a man aged 35-49 years with acute COVID-19. The chain links TRBV30 to TRBJ1-6; no reliable D call. CDR3 coding DNA: TGTGCCTGGGTGGGCGTCAGCTATTCACCCCTCCACTTT. Its protein product is CAWVGVSYSPLHF.